These 22 T cell receptor beta chains were sequenced from one sample in a study of identifying expanded T cells in peripheral blood. Clones were sequenced by immunoSEQ multiplex PCR, and TCRdb holds only the in-frame ones, with some missing. The data contain tens of thousands of clones, roughly 87% of them singletons. The sample taken for sequencing was blood. The source is a person aged 18 to 70 in good health.

This chain links TRBV15 with TRBJ2-7, with D perhaps TRBD2 (5 bases). V dropped 0 bases and J dropped 5 bases, with 20 bases sitting between them. Germline V gives CDR1 LNHNV, CDR2 YYDKDF (reference sequence). The CDR3 contains 17 residues. CDR3 bases: TGTGCCACCAGCAGAGATATATTAATCGATATCGGGAACGAGCAGTACTTC. It yields the protein CATSRDILIDIGNEQYF.

This clone was recorded only once. The chain recombines TRBV19 with TRBJ1-6; 7 nucleotides match TRBD1. The CDR3 consists of 16 residues. CDR1 and CDR2 from the germline V gene are LNHDA and SQIVND (reference sequence). V dropped 5 bases and J dropped 6; count of bases not matched to a gene: 10. CDR3 loop: CASSSRDSGFNSPLHF. As DNA, the CDR3 is TGTGCCAGTAGTTCCCGGGACAGTGGCTTTAATTCACCCCTCCACTTT. The full variable domain, rest sourced from reference TRBV19 and TRBJ1-6, is DGGITQSPKYLFRKEGQNVTLSCEQNLNHDAMYWYRQDPGQGLRLIYYSQIVNDFQKGDIAEGYSVSREKKESFPLTVTSAQKNPTAFYLCASSSRDSGFNSPLHFGNGTRLTVT.

This clone was found once. CDR3: CASSLGLGGETNEQFF. The CDR3 bases are TGTGCCAGCAGCTTAGGTTTGGGCGGGGAGACCAATGAGCAGTTCTTC. The chain couples TRBV7-9 to TRBJ2-1; TRBD2 is a possible D gene (6 bases). The length of the CDR3 is 16 residues. The V end lost 1 base, the J end lost 6 bases, and 16 bases lay between the germline ends. CDR1 SEHNR and CDR2 FQNEAQ come from the germline V gene (reference sequence). Full variable domain (missing parts from reference TRBV7-9 and TRBJ2-1): DTGVSQNPRHKITKRGQNVTFRCDPISEHNRLYWYRQTLGQGPEFLTYFQNEAQLEKSRLLSDRFSAERPKGSFSTLEIQRTEQGDSAMYLCASSLGLGGETNEQFFGPGTRLTVL.

This chain uses TRBV15 with TRBJ1-5; unclear D gene. This CDR3 is 13 amino acids long. V was trimmed by 1 base and J by 4 bases, leaving 5 bases between them. The germline V gene has CDR1 LNHNV and CDR2 YYDKDF (reference sequence). This CDR3 reads CATSRGRNQPQHF. The CDR3, as DNA: TGTGCCACCAGCAGAGGCCGGAATCAGCCCCAGCATTTT.

This clone has just a few counts. The CDR3 region is CATSPNGLPSYEQYF. The CDR3 nucleotides read TGTGCCACCAGCCCCAATGGGCTACCAAGCTACGAGCAGTACTTC. V and J are TRBV15 and TRBJ2-7; D ambiguous. Germline CDR1 is LNHNV and CDR2 is YYDKDF (reference sequence). V shed 5 bases and J shed 3 bases, with 17 bases lying between them. The CDR3 loop spans 15 amino acids.

V usage is TRBV19 and J usage is TRBJ1-1, with D unclear. Germline CDR1 reads LNHDA; CDR2 reads SQIVND (reference sequence). This CDR3 has 11 amino acids. The V gene lost 4 bases and the J gene lost 5 bases, with 5 bases spanning the gap. The CDR3 sequence is CASSTRTEAFF. CDR3 bases: TGTGCCAGTAGTACCCGTACTGAAGCTTTCTTT.

This chain connects TRBV9 to TRBJ2-6; no reliable D call. Trimming took 3 bases from V and 0 from J, leaving 10 bases between them. The CDR3 length is 16 residues. The germline V gene has CDR1 SGDLS and CDR2 YYNGEE. The DNA of the CDR3 is TGTGCCAGCAGCGCCTACGCCAACTCTGGGGCCAACGTCCTGACTTTC. It codes for CASSAYANSGANVLTF.

V usage is TRBV5-1 and J usage is TRBJ2-1; TRBD2 aligns across 13 bases. Per the germline V gene, CDR1 is SGHRS and CDR2 is YFSETQ. The J segment lost 0 bases and the V segment lost 3 bases, leaving 6 bases of the junction unmatched. This CDR3 comprises 18 residues. In nucleotides, the CDR3 is TGCGCCAGCAGCTGGACTAGCGGGAGTATCCGCTCCTACAATGAGCAGTTCTTC. Amino acid sequence: CASSWTSGSIRSYNEQFF.

The CDR3 reads CASSLVQNTDTQYF. The DNA for the CDR3 is TGTGCCAGCAGCTTAGTACAGAACACAGATACGCAGTATTTT. The chain carries TRBV7-3 and TRBJ2-3; D call uncertain. The CDR3 sequence is 14 residues long. Deletions cut 2 bases from V and 2 bases from J, with 8 bases between. Germline V gives CDR1 SGHTA, CDR2 FQGTGA. The full variable domain, in which reference TRBV7-3 and TRBJ2-3 provide the parts outside the CDR3, is GAGVSQTPSNKVTEKGKYVELRCDPISGHTALYWYRQSLGQGPEFLIYFQGTGAADDSGLPNDRFFAVRPEGSVSTLKIQRTERGDSAVYLCASSLVQNTDTQYFGPGTRLTVL.

This clone came up once. The chain couples TRBV6-6 to TRBJ2-7; perhaps TRBD1 as D (6 bases). The CDR3 length is 13 residues. Looked up from germline, CDR1 is MNHNY and CDR2 is SVGAGI (reference sequence). V lost 2 bases and J 6 bases, leaving 11 bases between the germline ends. The CDR3 nucleotides read TGTGCCAGCAGTTACGTAACAGGGAGCGAGCAGTACTTC. It encodes CASSYVTGSEQYF.

This clone was counted a few times. The sample has other DNA sequences that encode this CDR3 too. CDR3 in amino acids: CASSWGFDTEAFF. For the CDR3, the DNA is TGTGCCAGCAGTTGGGGGTTCGACACTGAAGCTTTCTTT. This sequence joins TRBV27 and TRBJ1-1; D might be TRBD1 (5 bases). V lost 4 bases to trimming and J lost 3 bases, with 9 bases between them. This CDR3 region has 13 residues. CDR1 is MNHEY, CDR2 SMNVEV, per germline (reference sequence).

This sequence joins TRBV6-6 and TRBJ2-1; TRBD1 aligns across 7 bases. The CDR3 contains 15 residues. Germline trimming cut 6 bases from V and 2 bases from J; bases unmatched to any gene: 7. CDR1 MNHNY and CDR2 SVGAGI come from the germline V gene (reference sequence). The CDR3 nucleotides read TGTGCCAGCAGGTACGGGACAGCTACCTACAATGAGCAGTTCTTC. It translates to CASRYGTATYNEQFF.

The V gene is TRBV4-2, the J gene TRBJ1-6; no definite D call. This CDR3 has 14 residues. V was trimmed by 0 bases and J by 9 bases, leaving 9 bases between them. CDR1 and CDR2 from the germline V gene are LGHNA and YNFKEQ. The CDR3: CASSQETATSPLHF. CDR3 coding DNA: TGTGCCAGCAGCCAAGAGACTGCAACTTCACCCCTCCACTTT.

This clone was seen only once. The chain links TRBV7-3 to TRBJ1-3; 8 nucleotides match TRBD1. Trimming removed 4 bases from V and 3 bases from J; junction bases left unmatched: 5. Germline values: CDR1 SGHTA, CDR2 FQGTGA. CDR3 length equals 15 residues. CDR3 in DNA: TGTGCCAGCAGCTCGACGACAGGGGTTGGAAACACCATATATTTT. As protein: CASSSTTGVGNTIYF.

The chain employs TRBV30 and TRBJ1-1; no definite D call. Germline V gene lookup returns CDR1 GTSNPN and CDR2 SVGIG (reference sequence). The CDR3 loop spans 16 amino acids. V lost 0 bases and J lost 3, with 17 bases in between. CDR3 residues: CAWSVYTTKMYTEAFF. The CDR3 nucleotides are TGTGCCTGGAGTGTCTACACCACAAAAATGTACACTGAAGCTTTCTTT.

The sample holds one count of this clone. The chain combines TRBV11-2 with TRBJ1-3; no firm D call. The CDR3 is 14 residues long. Germline loops: CDR1 SGHAT, CDR2 FQNNGV. V was cut by 1 base and J by 3 bases, with 7 bases left in between. CDR3 region: CASSLGRLGNTIYF. The CDR3 DNA reads as TGTGCCAGCAGCTTAGGGCGTCTTGGAAACACCATATATTTT.

The chain is built from TRBV5-1 and TRBJ1-4; possible D gene TRBD1, 5 bases. V dropped 0 bases and J dropped 6 bases, with 12 bases sitting between them. Germline lookup yields CDR1 SGHRS and CDR2 YFSETQ. The CDR3 length is 15 residues. The CDR3 DNA reads as TGCGCCAGCAGCTTGGCCGGCTGGGGGGATGAAAAACTGTTTTTT. Encoded protein: CASSLAGWGDEKLFF.

V is TRBV4-3 and J is TRBJ2-7; D is perhaps TRBD1 or TRBD2 (5 bases each). V lost 0 bases to trimming and J lost 0 bases, with 12 bases between them. Germline CDR1 reads LGHNA; CDR2 reads YSLEER. There are 16 residues in the CDR3. CDR3 nucleotides: TGCGCCAGCAGCCAAGAGGGACCGCCGAGCTCCTACGAGCAGTACTTC. It is translated as CASSQEGPPSSYEQYF.

This chain links TRBV6-1 with TRBJ1-3, with unresolved D. Trimming cost V 4 bases and J 2 bases, with 12 bases left between them. This CDR3 is built from 15 residues. CDR1 is MNHNS, CDR2 SASEGT, per germline. This CDR3 is CASSVKAVPGNTIYF. The CDR3 DNA is TGTGCCAGCAGTGTTAAGGCGGTCCCTGGAAACACCATATATTTT.

Written as DNA, the CDR3 is TGTGCCAGCAGCTCCCCCCCGGGACAGGGGACTCGCAACTATGGCTACACCTTC. Amino acids: CASSSPPGQGTRNYGYTF. The chain couples TRBV11-3 to TRBJ1-2; 10 nucleotides line up with TRBD1. CDR3 length: 18 residues. After removal of 4 bases from V and 2 bases from J, the junction contained 13 bases not matched to a gene. Germline V gives CDR1 SGHNT, CDR2 YENEEA.

V and J are TRBV6-1 and TRBJ1-4; D may be TRBD1 (5 bases). The CDR3 consists of 16 residues. Germline V gives CDR1 MNHNS, CDR2 SASEGT. Trimming removed 1 base at V and 15 bases at J, with 24 bases between. The DNA of the CDR3 is TGTGCCAGCAGTGAAGGGCGGGGGACTAGATTGAAAAAGGTGTTTTTT. Amino acids: CASSEGRGTRLKKVFF.

The chain is built from TRBV6-4 and TRBJ2-5; D is undetermined. V lost 5 bases and J 1 base, leaving 14 bases between the germline ends. CDR3 length: 15 residues. Germline V gene lookup returns CDR1 MRHNA and CDR2 SNTAGT. The chain's CDR3 is CASSPPDGPQETQYF. The CDR3 region has the DNA TGTGCCAGCAGTCCACCCGACGGGCCCCAAGAGACCCAGTACTTC.